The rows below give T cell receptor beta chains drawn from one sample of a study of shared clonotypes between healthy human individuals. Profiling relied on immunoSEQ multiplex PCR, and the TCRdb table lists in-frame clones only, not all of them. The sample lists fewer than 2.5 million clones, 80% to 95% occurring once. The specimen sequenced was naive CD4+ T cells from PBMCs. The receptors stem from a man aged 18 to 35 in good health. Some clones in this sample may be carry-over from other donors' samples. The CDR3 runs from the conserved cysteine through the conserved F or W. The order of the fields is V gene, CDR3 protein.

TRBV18 CASSPLSGSGETQYF
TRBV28 CASTGSYEQYF
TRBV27 CASSPLASGRASTDTQYF
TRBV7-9 CASSPATAGAFF
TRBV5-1 CASSLASGTDTQYF
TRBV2 CASRSDISGNTIYF
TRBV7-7 CASRAVTGELFF
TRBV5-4 CASSTGGATSNTEAFF
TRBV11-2 CASSPRDSSYEQYF
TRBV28 CASSPGGRAQHF
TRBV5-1 CASSKYQETQYF
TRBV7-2 CASEGPPTGELFF
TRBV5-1 CASSLVGANTGELFF
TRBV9 CASSVGNTGRGTNEKLFF
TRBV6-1 CASRESFSPLRAFF
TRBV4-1 CASSQGPLETQYF
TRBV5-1 CASSPGTSGTIGTGELFF
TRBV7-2 CASSRTGFTDTQYF
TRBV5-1 CASSWGTVVMTEAFF
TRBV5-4 CANGRYQETQYF
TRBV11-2 CASSLHGDSGAGKLFF
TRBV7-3 CASSLLRTSGRAPYNEQFF
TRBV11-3 CASSSTGADTQYF
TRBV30 CAWSGGAYNEQFF
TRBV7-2 CASSPTGGPHTIYF
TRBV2 CASSTNTVATGELFF
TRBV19 CASSELSGGRETQYF
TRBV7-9 CASSSDRGRFSGANVLTF
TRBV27 CASRRTGGETQYF